The 26 T cell receptor beta chains below all came from one sample that was sequenced in a study of T cell changes during pregnancy in multiple sclerosis. Repertoires were generated with immunoSEQ multiplex PCR, while TCRdb's copy carries only in-frame clones and drops some. The table records about 100,000 clones, about 90% of them present only once. This specimen consisted of peripheral blood, obtained after pregnancy. The receptors were sampled from a female donor with multiple sclerosis, enrolled in a pregnancy study.

The J gene is TRBJ1-2, the V gene TRBV12-5; D unclear. Germline V gene data show CDR1 as LGHNT and CDR2 as FRNRAP. The V end lost 3 bases, the J end lost 1 base, and 3 bases lay between the germline ends. The CDR3 is 12 residues long. The CDR3 loop reads CASGFSNYGYTF. CDR3 nucleotide sequence: TGTGCTAGTGGTTTCAGTAACTATGGCTACACCTTC.

The chain links TRBV18 to TRBJ2-3; D might be TRBD1 (6 bases). The V gene lost 6 bases and the J gene lost 2 bases, with 15 bases spanning the gap. The CDR3 length is 15 residues. Per the germline V gene, CDR1 is KGHSH and CDR2 is LQKENI. The CDR3 here is CASSGRGRTTDTQYF. CDR3 coding DNA: TGTGCCAGCTCGGGCAGGGGCCGAACCACAGATACGCAGTATTTT. Combining the CDR3 with reference TRBV18 and TRBJ2-3 gives the whole variable domain NAGVMQNPRHLVRRRGQEARLRCSPMKGHSHVYWYRQLPEEGLKFMVYLQKENIIDESGMPKERFSAEFPKEGPSILRIQQVVRGDSAAYFCASSGRGRTTDTQYFGPGTRLTVL.

The table lists this clone with a count of one. The gene calls are TRBV6-1 and TRBJ2-7; the match to TRBD2 covers 9 bases. J lost 2 bases, V lost 8 bases, and 7 bases had no gene match. From germline, CDR1 is MNHNS and CDR2 SASEGT. The CDR3 extends over 14 amino acids. The CDR3 spells CASCWTSAAYEQYF. CDR3 coding DNA: TGTGCCAGCTGCTGGACTAGCGCTGCCTACGAGCAGTACTTC.

This chain links TRBV7-2 with TRBJ1-6; D not resolved. The CDR3 runs to 12 residues. Germline values: CDR1 SGHTA, CDR2 FQGNSA. Trimming removed 4 bases at V and 14 bases at J, with 12 bases between. The CDR3 sequence is CASSWASGSLHF. Here the CDR3 DNA reads TGTGCCAGCAGCTGGGCCTCTGGGTCCCTCCACTTT.

The chain has TRBV7-2 and TRBJ2-5, with D hard to call. The CDR3 has 15 amino acids. In germline, CDR1 is SGHTA, CDR2 FQGNSA. V shed 1 base and J shed 5 bases, with 14 bases lying between them. The CDR3 protein is CASSLGGSPGETQYF. CDR3 sequence (DNA): TGTGCCAGCAGCTTAGGAGGTAGCCCTGGGGAGACCCAGTACTTC.

The genes are TRBV7-9 and TRBJ2-5; the match to TRBD1 covers 7 bases. With V trimmed by 1 base and J by 0 bases, 8 bases remained unmatched. The CDR3 runs 17 residues. CDR1 and CDR2 from the germline V gene are SEHNR and FQNEAQ (reference sequence). The CDR3 loop reads CASSLGGGTEYQETQYF. The CDR3, as DNA: TGTGCCAGCAGCTTAGGGGGTGGGACAGAGTACCAAGAGACCCAGTACTTC.

This chain joins TRBV6-1 and TRBJ2-1, with 9 bases matching TRBD2. Germline CDR1 and CDR2: MNHNS and SASEGT. This CDR3 spans 16 amino acids. Losses at the gene ends were 1 base for V and 6 bases for J; bases not matched to a gene: 7. The DNA for the CDR3 is TGTGCCAGCAGTGAAGTAGGGCTAGCGGGGCCCAATGAGCAGTTCTTC. It is translated as CASSEVGLAGPNEQFF.

The J gene is TRBJ1-5, the V gene TRBV28, with D unresolved. V was shortened by 6 bases and J by 0 bases, with 6 bases between the two germline ends. Germline CDR1 and CDR2: MDHEN and SYDVKM. The CDR3 length is 13 residues. The CDR3 DNA is TGTGCCAGCAGAGAGTTTAGCAATCAGCCCCAGCATTTT. Protein sequence: CASREFSNQPQHF.

This chain uses TRBV6-6 with TRBJ2-1; maybe TRBD1 (5 bases). The CDR3 extends over 16 amino acids. V shed 4 bases and J shed 0 bases, with 13 bases lying between them. The germline CDR1 and CDR2 sequences are MNHNY and SVGAGI (reference sequence). The CDR3 DNA is TGTGCCAGCAGTTCCAGGACATCAGACTCCTACAATGAGCAGTTCTTC. It is translated as CASSSRTSDSYNEQFF.

This chain joins TRBV27 and TRBJ1-1; weak D call: TRBD1 (6 bases). Germline CDR1 and CDR2: MNHEY and SMNVEV (reference sequence). Trimming stripped 5 bases from V and 1 base from J, with 11 bases between. The CDR3 is 14 residues long. CDR3 in amino acids: CASSPWTANTEAFF. The CDR3 DNA sequence: TGTGCCAGCAGTCCATGGACAGCGAACACTGAAGCTTTCTTT.

The chain's CDR3 is CASSSWARTGMVYEQYF. The DNA for the CDR3 is TGTGCCAGCAGCTCCTGGGCCAGAACAGGGATGGTCTACGAGCAGTACTTC. The chain couples TRBV7-6 to TRBJ2-7; a possible D gene is TRBD1 (6 bases). This CDR3 has 17 amino acids. The germline CDR1 and CDR2 sequences are SGHVS and FNYEAQ. Trimming stripped 4 bases from V and 3 bases from J, with 22 bases between.

This rearrangement joins TRBV5-1 to TRBJ1-6; D is possibly TRBD1 (5 bases). The V and J ends lost 0 bases and 5 bases respectively, with 6 bases between them. Germline loops: CDR1 SGHRS, CDR2 YFSETQ. This CDR3 has 14 residues. For the CDR3, the DNA is TGCGCCAGCAGCTTGGAGACAGATAATTCACCCCTCCACTTT. Its protein is CASSLETDNSPLHF. The variable domain in full, with the rest retrieved from reference TRBV5-1 and TRBJ1-6, is KAGVTQTPRYLIKTRGQQVTLSCSPISGHRSVSWYQQTPGQGLQFLFEYFSETQRNKGNFPGRFSGRQFSNSRSEMNVSTLELGDSALYLCASSLETDNSPLHFGNGTRLTVT.

This sequence joins TRBV30 and TRBJ1-4; TRBD1 matches 8 bases. The CDR3 runs to 17 residues. The germline gives CDR1 GTSNPN, CDR2 SVGIG (reference sequence). V lost 6 bases and J lost 6; bases outside the gene matches: 18. CDR3 DNA: TGTGCCTGTCAAGGGACAGGAAAACAGTTACCCTATGAAAAACTGTTTTTT. Protein product: CACQGTGKQLPYEKLFF.

The CDR3 protein is CASSEIPRQGAILETQYF. The CDR3 DNA reads as TGTGCCAGCAGTGAAATCCCTCGACAGGGGGCGATTTTGGAGACCCAGTACTTC. The chain couples TRBV6-1 to TRBJ2-5, with 10 nucleotides matching TRBD1. Trimming removed 2 bases from V and 5 bases from J; junction bases left unmatched: 14. Germline V CDR1 and CDR2: MNHNS, SASEGT. The CDR3 has 18 amino acids.

The V gene is TRBV5-3, the J gene TRBJ2-1, with 9 bases that match TRBD2. TRBV5-3 is treated as an ORF (open reading frame) with a function not yet certain. The J segment lost 3 bases and the V segment lost 3 bases, leaving 4 bases of the junction unmatched. The CDR3 extends over 15 amino acids. The CDR3 here is CARSYSGRGYNEQFF. In DNA, the CDR3 is TGTGCCAGAAGCTATAGCGGGAGAGGCTACAATGAGCAGTTCTTC.

The chain has TRBV28 and TRBJ2-7, with TRBD2 matching over 9 bases. From germline, CDR1 is MDHEN and CDR2 SYDVKM. The CDR3 length is 12 residues. The ends lost 3 bases at V and 12 bases at J; junction bases unmatched: 6. The CDR3 nucleotides are TGTGCCAGCAGTTTGAAGCGGGAGGTGGGGTACTTC. Protein product: CASSLKREVGYF. The full variable domain, its missing parts supplied by reference TRBV28 and TRBJ2-7, is DVKVTQSSRYLVKRTGEKVFLECVQDMDHENMFWYRQDPGLGLRLIYFSYDVKMKEKGDIPEGYSVSREKKERFSLILESASTNQTSMYLCASSLKREVGYFGPGTRLTVT.

The chain recombines TRBV15 with TRBJ2-1; D possibly corresponds to TRBD2 (7 bases). The CDR3 runs 14 residues. From germline, CDR1 is LNHNV and CDR2 YYDKDF (reference sequence). Trimming took 4 bases from V and 12 from J, leaving 19 bases between them. The CDR3 spells CATSKGGGREVQFF. CDR3 in DNA: TGTGCCACCAGCAAAGGAGGGGGGAGGGAGGTGCAGTTCTTC.

This sequence joins TRBV4-1 and TRBJ1-4, with 7 bases fitting TRBD1. From germline, CDR1 is MGHRA and CDR2 YSYEKL. The CDR3 is 16 residues long. V trimming: 1 base; J trimming: 6 bases; junction bases outside the gene matches: 8. The DNA for the CDR3 is TGCGCCAGCAGCCAAGTGCGTTCGCAGGGGGATGAAAAACTGTTTTTT. This codes for CASSQVRSQGDEKLFF.

The chain links TRBV7-9 to TRBJ2-3; TRBD2 matches 7 bases. V lost 5 bases and J lost 2; bases outside the gene matches: 7. The CDR3 runs 15 residues. CDR1 and CDR2 from the germline V gene are SEHNR and FQNEAQ (reference sequence). The chain's CDR3 is CASSPGGGITDTQYF. CDR3 DNA: TGTGCCAGCAGCCCGGGGGGAGGGATCACAGATACGCAGTATTTT.

The chain couples TRBV29-1 to TRBJ2-1; D might be TRBD2 (6 bases). The germline V gene has CDR1 SQVTM and CDR2 ANQGSEA. The CDR3 spans 12 residues. V was pared by 8 bases and J by 6 bases, with 14 bases between. CDR3 in DNA: TGCAGCTTGAGCCTTAGCGGCAATGAGCAGTTCTTC. Translated, it gives CSLSLSGNEQFF.

This chain connects TRBV5-5 to TRBJ1-5, with TRBD1 matching 10 bases. V shed 4 bases and J 5 bases; nucleotides not matched to a gene: 15. CDR1 is SGHKS and CDR2 is YYEKEE in the germline V gene (reference sequence). CDR3 length equals 18 residues. The CDR3 region has the DNA TGTGCCAGCAGCCGAGGACAGGGGGTCGGACTGGTCGATCAGCCCCAGCATTTT. Amino acids: CASSRGQGVGLVDQPQHF.

The DNA for the CDR3 is TGCGCCAGCAGCCAAAGCCCGGGGGCTAATGAAAAACTGTTTTTT. As protein: CASSQSPGANEKLFF. This chain joins TRBV4-1 and TRBJ1-4; tentatively, D is TRBD1 (5 bases). This CDR3 has 15 residues. Germline-derived CDR1 and CDR2 are MGHRA and YSYEKL. V was pared by 2 bases and J by 3 bases, with 10 bases between.

The gene calls are TRBV7-9 and TRBJ2-5, with 7 nucleotides matching TRBD2. Germline values: CDR1 SEHNR, CDR2 FQNEAQ (reference sequence). The CDR3 totals 16 residues. The trim removed 6 bases at V and 4 bases at J, leaving 14 bases unmatched. The CDR3 DNA follows: TGTGCCAGCAGTTCCGGGACGGCGGGAGTAGGAGAGACCCAGTACTTC. It specifies CASSSGTAGVGETQYF. Based on the CDR3 plus reference TRBV7-9 and TRBJ2-5, the full variable domain is DTGVSQNPRHKITKRGQNVTFRCDPISEHNRLYWYRQTLGQGPEFLTYFQNEAQLEKSRLLSDRFSAERPKGSFSTLEIQRTEQGDSAMYLCASSSGTAGVGETQYFGPGTRLLVL.

The chain carries TRBV5-1 and TRBJ1-1; 7 bases align to TRBD1. Per the germline V gene, CDR1 is SGHRS and CDR2 is YFSETQ. V dropped 5 bases and J dropped 1; count of bases not matched to a gene: 5. The CDR3 spans 14 residues. CDR3 region: CASRIRQGNTEAFF. CDR3 DNA: TGCGCCAGCAGGATCCGACAGGGGAACACTGAAGCTTTCTTT.

The gene calls are TRBV7-2 and TRBJ2-7; 9 bases match TRBD1. This CDR3 has 15 residues. The germline gives CDR1 SGHTA, CDR2 FQGNSA. With 5 bases clipped from V and 3 bases from J, the junction kept 8 bases outside the gene matches. CDR3 bases: TGTGCCAGCAGCCAGGGACAGGGTCGTCTCTACGAGCAGTACTTC. Its translation is CASSQGQGRLYEQYF.

V and J are TRBV30 and TRBJ2-7, with a weak D call TRBD2 (5 bases). V was trimmed by 6 bases and J by 1 base, leaving 16 bases between them. Germline V gene sequence: CDR1 GTSNPN, CDR2 SVGIG (reference sequence). This CDR3 is built from 14 residues. In DNA form, the CDR3 reads TGTGCCTGCCTAGCCGAAGGTCCGTCCTACGAGCAGTACTTC. It yields the protein CACLAEGPSYEQYF.